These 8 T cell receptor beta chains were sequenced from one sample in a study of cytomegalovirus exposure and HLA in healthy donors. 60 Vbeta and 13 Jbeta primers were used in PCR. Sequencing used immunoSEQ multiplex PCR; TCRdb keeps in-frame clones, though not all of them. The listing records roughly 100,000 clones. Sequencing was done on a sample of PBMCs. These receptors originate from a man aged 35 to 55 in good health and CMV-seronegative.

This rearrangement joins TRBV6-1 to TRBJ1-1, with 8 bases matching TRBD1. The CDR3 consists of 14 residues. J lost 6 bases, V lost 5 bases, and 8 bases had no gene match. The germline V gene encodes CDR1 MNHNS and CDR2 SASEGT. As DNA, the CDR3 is TGTGCCAGCAGTCTTGACAGGGGTGCCGCTGAAGCTTTCTTT. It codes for CASSLDRGAAEAFF.

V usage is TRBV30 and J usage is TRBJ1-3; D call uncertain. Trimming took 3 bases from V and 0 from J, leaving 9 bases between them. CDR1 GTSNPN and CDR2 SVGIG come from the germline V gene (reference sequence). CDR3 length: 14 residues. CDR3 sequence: CAWRDTSSGNTIYF. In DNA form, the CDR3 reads TGTGCCTGGAGAGACACATCCTCTGGAAACACCATATATTTT.

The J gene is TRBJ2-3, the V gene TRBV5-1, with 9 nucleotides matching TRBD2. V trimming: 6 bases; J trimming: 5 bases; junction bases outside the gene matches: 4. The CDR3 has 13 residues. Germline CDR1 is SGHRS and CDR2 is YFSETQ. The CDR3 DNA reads TGCGCCAGCAATAGCGGGGGCGTAGATACGCAGTATTTT. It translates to CASNSGGVDTQYF.

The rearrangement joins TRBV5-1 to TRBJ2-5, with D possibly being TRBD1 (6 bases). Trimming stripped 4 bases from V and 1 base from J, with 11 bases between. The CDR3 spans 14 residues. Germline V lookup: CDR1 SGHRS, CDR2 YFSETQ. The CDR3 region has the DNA TGCGCCAGCAGCCTCGGACAGCTCCAAGAGACCCAGTACTTC. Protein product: CASSLGQLQETQYF.

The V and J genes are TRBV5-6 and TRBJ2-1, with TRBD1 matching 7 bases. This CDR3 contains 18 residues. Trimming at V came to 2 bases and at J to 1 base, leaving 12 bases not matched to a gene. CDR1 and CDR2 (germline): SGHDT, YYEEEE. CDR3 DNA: TGTGCCAGCAGCTTCAAACCGGGACAGCCAAGGTCCTACAATGAGCAGTTCTTC. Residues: CASSFKPGQPRSYNEQFF.

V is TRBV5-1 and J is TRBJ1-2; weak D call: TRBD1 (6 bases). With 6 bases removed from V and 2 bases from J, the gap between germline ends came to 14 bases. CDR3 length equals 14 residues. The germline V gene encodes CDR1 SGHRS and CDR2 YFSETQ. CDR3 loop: CASKGGQLNYGYTF. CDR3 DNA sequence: TGCGCCAGCAAAGGGGGTCAGTTGAACTATGGCTACACCTTC.

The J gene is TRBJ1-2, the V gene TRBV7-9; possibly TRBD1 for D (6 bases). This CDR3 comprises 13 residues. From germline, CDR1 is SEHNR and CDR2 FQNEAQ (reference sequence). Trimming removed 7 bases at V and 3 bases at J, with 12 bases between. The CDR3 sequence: CASKGDTDYGYTF. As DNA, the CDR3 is TGTGCCAGCAAGGGGGACACGGACTATGGCTACACCTTC.

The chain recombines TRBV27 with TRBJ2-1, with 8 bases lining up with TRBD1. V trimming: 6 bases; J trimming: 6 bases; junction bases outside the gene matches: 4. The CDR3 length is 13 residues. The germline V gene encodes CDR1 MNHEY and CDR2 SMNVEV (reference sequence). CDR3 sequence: CASRTGGSNEQFF. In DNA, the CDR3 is TGTGCCAGCAGAACAGGGGGTAGCAATGAGCAGTTCTTC.